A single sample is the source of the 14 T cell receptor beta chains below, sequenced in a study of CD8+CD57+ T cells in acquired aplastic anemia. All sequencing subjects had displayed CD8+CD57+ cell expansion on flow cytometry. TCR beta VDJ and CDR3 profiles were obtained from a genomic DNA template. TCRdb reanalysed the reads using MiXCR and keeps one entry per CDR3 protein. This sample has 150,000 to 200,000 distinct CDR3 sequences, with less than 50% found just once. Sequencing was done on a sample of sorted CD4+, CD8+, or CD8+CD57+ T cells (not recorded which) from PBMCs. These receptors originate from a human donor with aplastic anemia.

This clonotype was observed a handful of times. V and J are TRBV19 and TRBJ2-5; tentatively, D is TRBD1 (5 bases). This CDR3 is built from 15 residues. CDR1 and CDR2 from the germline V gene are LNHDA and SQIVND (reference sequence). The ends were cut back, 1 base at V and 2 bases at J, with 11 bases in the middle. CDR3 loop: CASSIGQSTQETQYF. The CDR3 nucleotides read TGTGCCAGTAGTATAGGACAGTCGACACAAGAGACCCAGTACTTC.

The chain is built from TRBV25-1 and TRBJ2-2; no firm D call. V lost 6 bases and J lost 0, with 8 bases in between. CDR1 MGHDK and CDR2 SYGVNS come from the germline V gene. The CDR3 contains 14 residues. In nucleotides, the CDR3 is TGTGCCAGCAGCGATACACCGAACACCGGGGAGCTGTTTTTT. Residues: CASSDTPNTGELFF.

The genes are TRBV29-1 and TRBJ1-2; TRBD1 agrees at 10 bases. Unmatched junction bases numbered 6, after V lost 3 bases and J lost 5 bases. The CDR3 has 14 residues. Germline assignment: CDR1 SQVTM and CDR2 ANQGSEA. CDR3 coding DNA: TGCAGCGTTGAGCCCGCGGACAGGGGGTATGGCTACACCTTC. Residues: CSVEPADRGYGYTF.

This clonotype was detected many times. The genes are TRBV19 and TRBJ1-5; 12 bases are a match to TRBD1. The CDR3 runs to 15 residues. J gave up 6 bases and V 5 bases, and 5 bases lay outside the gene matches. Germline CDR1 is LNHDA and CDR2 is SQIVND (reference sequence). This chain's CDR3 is CASSPGTGGSQPQHF. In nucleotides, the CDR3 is TGTGCCAGTAGTCCCGGGACAGGGGGCAGTCAGCCCCAGCATTTT.

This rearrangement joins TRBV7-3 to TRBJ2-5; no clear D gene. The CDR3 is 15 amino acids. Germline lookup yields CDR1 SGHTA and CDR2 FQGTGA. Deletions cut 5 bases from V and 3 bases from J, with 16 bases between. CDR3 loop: CASSAGVSGKETQYF. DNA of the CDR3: TGTGCCAGCAGCGCCGGCGTCAGTGGGAAAGAGACCCAGTACTTC.

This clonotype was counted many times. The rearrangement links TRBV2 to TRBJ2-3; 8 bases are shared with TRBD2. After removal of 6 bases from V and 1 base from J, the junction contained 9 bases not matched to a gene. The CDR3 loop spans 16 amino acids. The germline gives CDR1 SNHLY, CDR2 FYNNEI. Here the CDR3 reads CASRPWASGRTDTQYF. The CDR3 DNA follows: TGTGCCAGCAGGCCTTGGGCTAGCGGGCGCACAGATACGCAGTATTTT.

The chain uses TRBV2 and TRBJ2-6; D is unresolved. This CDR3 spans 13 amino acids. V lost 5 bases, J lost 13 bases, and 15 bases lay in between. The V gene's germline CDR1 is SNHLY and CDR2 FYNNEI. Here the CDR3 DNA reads TGTGCCAGCAGTCAGGACGGCCTCAAGGTCCTGACTTTC. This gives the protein CASSQDGLKVLTF.

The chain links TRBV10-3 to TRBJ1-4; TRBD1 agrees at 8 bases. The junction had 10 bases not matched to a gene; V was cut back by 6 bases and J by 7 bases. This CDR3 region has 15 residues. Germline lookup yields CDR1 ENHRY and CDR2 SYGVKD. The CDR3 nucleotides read TGTGCCATCAGCAGAATGACAGGGGTGGGTGAAAAACTGTTTTTT. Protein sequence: CAISRMTGVGEKLFF.

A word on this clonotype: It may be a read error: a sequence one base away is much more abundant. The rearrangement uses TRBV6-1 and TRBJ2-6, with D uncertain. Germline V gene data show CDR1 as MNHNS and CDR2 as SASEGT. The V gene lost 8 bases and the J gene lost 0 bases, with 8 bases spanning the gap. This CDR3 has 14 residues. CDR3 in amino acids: CASGPHSGANVLTF. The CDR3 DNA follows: TGTGCCAGCGGACCGCACTCTGGGGCCAACGTCCTGACTTTC.

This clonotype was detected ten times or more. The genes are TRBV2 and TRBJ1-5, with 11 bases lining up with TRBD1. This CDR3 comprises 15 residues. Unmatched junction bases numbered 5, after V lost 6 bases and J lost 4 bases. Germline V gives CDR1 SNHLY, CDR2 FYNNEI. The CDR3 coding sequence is TGTGCCAGCAGCCGGGACAGGGGGTTAAATCAGCCCCAGCATTTT. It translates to CASSRDRGLNQPQHF. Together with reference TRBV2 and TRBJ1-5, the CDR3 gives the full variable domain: EPEVTQTPSHQVTQMGQEVILRCVPISNHLYFYWYRQILGQKVEFLVSFYNNEISEKSEIFDDQFSVERPDGSNFTLKIRSTKLEDSAMYFCASSRDRGLNQPQHFGDGTRLSIL.

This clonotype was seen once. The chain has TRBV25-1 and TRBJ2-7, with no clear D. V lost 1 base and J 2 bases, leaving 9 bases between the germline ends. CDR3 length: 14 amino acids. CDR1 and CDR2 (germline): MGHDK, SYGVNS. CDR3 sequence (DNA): TGTGCCAGCAGTGAATTCGCCACCACCTACGAGCAGTACTTC. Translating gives CASSEFATTYEQYF.

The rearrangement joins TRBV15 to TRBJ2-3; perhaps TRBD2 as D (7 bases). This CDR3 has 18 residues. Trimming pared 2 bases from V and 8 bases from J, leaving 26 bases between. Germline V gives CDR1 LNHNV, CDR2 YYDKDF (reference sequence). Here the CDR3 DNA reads TGTGCCACCAGCAGACCCTTAAGCTACGTGCGGGGGCGAGTTACGCAGTATTTT. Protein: CATSRPLSYVRGRVTQYF.

CDR3 sequence reads: CASSLISTEAFF. CDR3 nucleotides: TGTGCCAGCAGCTTAATTTCCACTGAAGCTTTCTTT. The chain carries TRBV7-8 and TRBJ1-1; D gene unclear. This CDR3 spans 12 amino acids. The V end lost 2 bases, the J end lost 4 bases, and 5 bases lay between the germline ends. Germline assignment: CDR1 SGHVS and CDR2 FQNEAQ.

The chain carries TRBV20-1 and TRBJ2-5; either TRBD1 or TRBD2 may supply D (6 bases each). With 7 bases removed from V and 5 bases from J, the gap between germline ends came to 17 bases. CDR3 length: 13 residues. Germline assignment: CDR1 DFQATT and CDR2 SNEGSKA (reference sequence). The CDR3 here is CSVRGGLHETQYF. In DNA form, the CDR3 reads TGCAGTGTCCGTGGGGGGCTTCACGAGACCCAGTACTTC.